This T cell receptor (beta chain) was captured by sequencing in a study of blood T cell repertoires in COVID-19. Across the whole study: The origin of the acute and convalescent COVID-19 samples was the United States, Italy and Spain.

Sequencing used immunoSEQ multiplex PCR; TCRdb keeps in-frame clones, though not all of them. Among 59,000 or so clones listed, 82% were seen once. The CDR3 has 16 amino acids. V lost 6 bases to trimming and J lost 4 bases; unmatched junction nucleotides: 11. Germline V gene lookup returns CDR1 MNHEY and CDR2 SMNVEV (reference sequence). The origin of this receptor is a human donor in a cohort sampled during active COVID-19. This chain uses TRBV27 with TRBJ2-5, with 10 bases matching TRBD2. Material: peripheral blood. CDR3 nucleotide sequence: TGTGCCAGCAGAGCGGGGGGGCCTTTCAAAAGAGAGACCCAGTACTTC. Its protein product is CASRAGGPFKRETQYF.